The 23 T cell receptor beta chains reported below all come from one sample, sequenced in a study of blood T cell repertoires in COVID-19. Clones were sequenced by immunoSEQ multiplex PCR, and TCRdb holds only the in-frame ones, with some missing. The table shows under 350,000 clones, with 65% to 90% occurring only once. Sequencing was done on a sample of PBMCs or T cells enriched from blood (not recorded which). The receptors here all came from a woman aged 40 to 50 with acute COVID-19.

The J gene is TRBJ1-3, the V gene TRBV6-5; D is unclear. Germline-derived CDR1 and CDR2 are MNHEY and SVGAGI. Trimming cost V 7 bases and J 0 bases, with 10 bases left between them. This CDR3 region has 14 residues. The CDR3 coding sequence is TGTGCCAGCACACCTGCGGGCTCTGGAAACACCATATATTTT. Encoded protein: CASTPAGSGNTIYF.

V and J are TRBV27 and TRBJ1-5; D unresolved. V was shortened by 11 bases and J by 2 bases, with 13 bases between the two germline ends. The germline CDR1 and CDR2 sequences are MNHEY and SMNVEV (reference sequence). The length of the CDR3 is 13 residues. As DNA, the CDR3 is TGTGCCGCCGGGGTTGATCGCAATCAGCCCCAGCATTTT. It encodes CAAGVDRNQPQHF.

The V gene is TRBV6-5, the J gene TRBJ1-1; D is possibly TRBD1 (6 bases). The CDR3 has 15 amino acids. CDR1 and CDR2 (germline): MNHEY, SVGAGI. Trimming took off 11 bases at V and 1 base at J, with 20 bases between the two ends. The CDR3 reads CASNPDTGPNTEAFF. In DNA form, the CDR3 reads TGTGCCTCAAACCCTGACACAGGGCCGAACACTGAAGCTTTCTTT.

The CDR3 nucleotides read TGTGCCAGCAGCCCCGGGGGTTTTACAGATACGCAGTATTTT. It specifies CASSPGGFTDTQYF. The rearrangement uses TRBV11-3 and TRBJ2-3; a weak D match, TRBD2 (6 bases). This CDR3 comprises 14 residues. Germline CDR1 and CDR2: SGHNT and YENEEA. Trimming took off 5 bases at V and 3 bases at J, with 12 bases between the two ends.

V is TRBV10-3 and J is TRBJ1-6; tentatively, D is TRBD1 (6 bases). Trimming cost V 3 bases and J 0 bases, with 6 bases left between them. Germline CDR1 reads ENHRY; CDR2 reads SYGVKD. This CDR3 spans 15 amino acids. CDR3 sequence: CAISDRGSYNSPLHF. The DNA for the CDR3 is TGTGCCATCAGTGACAGGGGCTCCTATAATTCACCCCTCCACTTT.

The rearrangement links TRBV9 to TRBJ1-2; D gene uncertain. The CDR3 runs 13 residues. Looked up from germline, CDR1 is SGDLS and CDR2 is YYNGEE. The V gene lost 2 bases and the J gene lost 2 bases, with 7 bases spanning the gap. CDR3 amino acids: CASSVTGNYGYTF. The CDR3 DNA reads as TGTGCCAGCAGCGTTACGGGGAACTATGGCTACACCTTC.

The CDR3 nucleotides are TGTGCCAGCAGAGACCGGGACAGGGGAAATGAGCAGTTCTTC. It translates to CASRDRDRGNEQFF. The chain combines TRBV3-1 (or the pseudogene TRBV3-2) with TRBJ2-1, with TRBD1 identical over 10 bases. CDR1 and CDR2 from the germline V gene are LGHDT and YNNKEL (reference sequence). The CDR3 loop spans 14 amino acids. V dropped 6 bases and J dropped 7; count of bases not matched to a gene: 6.

This chain uses TRBV19 with TRBJ1-2; TRBD1 matches 9 bases. CDR1 and CDR2 from the germline V gene are LNHDA and SQIVND (reference sequence). The CDR3 covers 14 residues. After removal of 0 bases from V and 8 bases from J, the junction contained 4 bases not matched to a gene. This CDR3 is CASSIDWDRVGYTF. DNA of the CDR3: TGTGCCAGTAGTATAGATTGGGACAGGGTCGGCTACACCTTC.

The chain is built from TRBV5-1 and TRBJ1-5; 7 nucleotides line up with TRBD1. The CDR3 length is 14 residues. With V trimmed by 0 bases and J by 6 bases, 3 bases remained unmatched. CDR1 and CDR2 (germline): SGHRS, YFSETQ. The DNA for the CDR3 is TGCGCCAGCAGCTTGGAGGGGGCGGGTCAGCCCCAGCATTTT. It is translated as CASSLEGAGQPQHF.

The DNA for the CDR3 is TGCAGCGTTGAAGATCTGGCCTCTGGAAACACCATATATTTT. It codes for CSVEDLASGNTIYF. The chain uses TRBV29-1 and TRBJ1-3; D gene ambiguous. The CDR3 has 14 amino acids. Trimming left V 0 bases short and J 0 bases short, with 6 bases between. CDR1 is SQVTM, CDR2 ANQGSEA, per germline.

This clone was seen only once. The V and J genes are TRBV6-5 and TRBJ1-3, with D hard to call. Germline V lookup: CDR1 MNHEY, CDR2 SVGAGI. There are 15 residues in the CDR3. The V end was cut by 4 bases, the J end by 0 bases, with 10 bases between. The CDR3 DNA reads TGTGCCAGCAGTTCCCCACCGGTCTCTGGAAACACCATATATTTT. Translating it yields CASSSPPVSGNTIYF.

The rearrangement links TRBV14 to TRBJ2-1; 9 nucleotides match TRBD1. Looked up from germline, CDR1 is SGHDN and CDR2 is FVKESK. The CDR3 totals 15 residues. J was trimmed by 2 bases and V by 4 bases; bases with no gene match: 3. In nucleotides, the CDR3 is TGTGCCAGCAGCCGGGACAGGGTACCCTACAATGAGCAGTTCTTC. Amino acid sequence: CASSRDRVPYNEQFF.

The gene calls are TRBV7-3 and TRBJ1-4, with 7 bases identical to TRBD1. The CDR3 spans 17 residues. V lost 6 bases, J lost 5 bases, and 15 bases stayed unmatched. Germline CDR1 SGHTA, CDR2 FQGTGA. Here the CDR3 reads CASRLNRGEGPNEKLFF. The CDR3, as DNA: TGTGCCAGCAGACTTAACAGGGGAGAGGGGCCGAATGAAAAACTGTTTTTT.

V is TRBV2 and J is TRBJ2-2, with 8 bases matching TRBD1. V was pared by 11 bases and J by 5 bases, with 10 bases of the junction left unmatched. CDR1 is SNHLY, CDR2 FYNNEI, per germline. The CDR3 is 14 amino acids. The CDR3 sequence: CASWRTGLTGELFF. CDR3 nucleotide sequence: TGTGCCTCTTGGAGGACAGGGTTAACCGGGGAGCTGTTTTTT.

This CDR3 is CASSFGRLNTEAFF. Written as DNA, the CDR3 is TGTGCCAGCAGCTTTGGCAGATTGAACACTGAAGCTTTCTTT. V is TRBV5-5 and J is TRBJ1-1; no reliable D call. The length of the CDR3 is 14 residues. V dropped 2 bases and J dropped 0 bases, with 8 bases sitting between them. From germline, CDR1 is SGHKS and CDR2 YYEKEE (reference sequence).

This clone was picked up one time. The chain couples TRBV7-2 to TRBJ1-5; 9 nucleotides line up with TRBD1. Germline trimming cut 0 bases from V and 1 base from J; bases unmatched to any gene: 1. CDR1 SGHTA and CDR2 FQGNSA come from the germline V gene. This CDR3 contains 16 residues. The CDR3 here is CASSLAGQGSNQPQHF. For the CDR3, the DNA is TGTGCCAGCAGCTTAGCGGGACAGGGAAGCAATCAGCCCCAGCATTTT.

The rearrangement uses TRBV7-2 and TRBJ2-1; 13 positions agree with TRBD2. The V gene's germline CDR1 is SGHTA and CDR2 FQGNSA. The V and J ends lost 5 bases and 2 bases, in that order; junction bases with no gene match: 3. The CDR3 totals 16 residues. The CDR3 sequence: CASSHGLAGAYNEQFF. Written as DNA, the CDR3 is TGTGCCAGCAGCCACGGACTAGCGGGGGCCTACAATGAGCAGTTCTTC.

This clone appeared a single time. V gene TRBV4-3 combines with J gene TRBJ1-3, with D possibly being TRBD1 (5 bases). The V and J ends lost 0 bases and 4 bases respectively, with 16 bases between them. CDR3 length equals 17 residues. Germline values: CDR1 LGHNA, CDR2 YSLEER. CDR3 in amino acids: CASSQDGGALGGNTIYF. The CDR3, as DNA: TGCGCCAGCAGCCAAGATGGAGGGGCCCTGGGGGGAAACACCATATATTTT.

The chain employs TRBV5-4 and TRBJ2-7; TRBD2 matches at 10 bases. The germline V gene has CDR1 SGHNT and CDR2 YYREEE (reference sequence). The CDR3 covers 16 residues. Trimming removed 1 base from V and 3 bases from J; junction bases left unmatched: 7. The CDR3: CASSLRLAGAGYEQYF. As DNA, the CDR3 is TGTGCCAGCAGCTTGCGGCTAGCGGGAGCAGGCTACGAGCAGTACTTC.

This rearrangement joins TRBV4-3 to TRBJ1-2; D is ambiguous. Germline CDR1 and CDR2: LGHNA and YSLEER. The CDR3 sequence is 14 residues long. The V end was cut by 0 bases, the J end by 2 bases, with 7 bases between. CDR3 protein: CASSQERGNYGYTF. The CDR3 region has the DNA TGCGCCAGCAGCCAAGAACGGGGAAACTATGGCTACACCTTC.

The rearrangement uses TRBV28 and TRBJ1-2, with TRBD1 matching over 7 bases. The CDR3 extends over 13 amino acids. J gave up 6 bases and V 9 bases, and 10 bases lay outside the gene matches. The V gene's germline CDR1 is MDHEN and CDR2 SYDVKM. DNA for the CDR3: TGTGCCAGTGGGACGTTTGACAGGGATGGCTACACCTTC. Translated, it gives CASGTFDRDGYTF.

This clone was seen a single time. The chain employs TRBV19 and TRBJ1-2, with 9 bases matching TRBD1. This CDR3 spans 15 amino acids. Germline assignment: CDR1 LNHDA and CDR2 SQIVND (reference sequence). V gave up 9 bases and J gave up 4 bases; unmatched junction bases: 12. The CDR3 nucleotides read TGTGCCAGCGAGACAGGGGGTGTCGGTACCTATGGCTACACCTTC. Its protein product is CASETGGVGTYGYTF. Together with reference TRBV19 and TRBJ1-2, the CDR3 gives the full variable domain: DGGITQSPKYLFRKEGQNVTLSCEQNLNHDAMYWYRQDPGQGLRLIYYSQIVNDFQKGDIAEGYSVSREKKESFPLTVTSAQKNPTAFYLCASETGGVGTYGYTFGSGTRLTVV.

This chain connects TRBV5-4 to TRBJ2-7, with D perhaps matching TRBD1 (6 bases). The CDR3 sequence is 14 residues long. The ends were cut back, 0 bases at V and 3 bases at J, with 10 bases in the middle. Germline CDR1 SGHNT, CDR2 YYREEE (reference sequence). CDR3 nucleotide sequence: TGTGCCAGCAGCTTGGGACAGGTCAGCTACGAGCAGTACTTC. This translates into CASSLGQVSYEQYF.